This TCR beta chain came from a study of blood T cell repertoires in COVID-19 (dated by TCRdb to the early 2020s). Concerning the study at large: Samples from collaborators originated in the United States, Italy and Spain and spanned both the acute and convalescent phases of COVID-19. Sample metadata almost always included a de-identified subject ID, COVID-19 status, age in years and sex. Where HLA class I and class II types were available, the types were taken from metadata supplied by the sample provider, not from assay-based typing. The repertoires were released in a freely available public database intended as a resource for research on the immune response to SARS-CoV-2. The material from the prospective study consisted of cDNA or gDNA derived from T cells, B-cell-depleted T cells, or PBMCs. Samples came from the ongoing ImmuneRACE study (first 160 participants) plus 1,254 subjects from 6 global collaborators. The dataset comprised deeply sampled blood TCRbeta repertoires from subjects exposed to, actively infected with, or recovered from COVID-19.

Via the germline V gene (reference sequence), CDR1 is SSHAT and CDR2 FNYEAQ. The CDR3 numbers 18 residues from cysteine through phenylalanine. The only DNA kept is the CDR3, 54 bases in frame from the first base. Of note for this clone: Its binding antigen is unknown. Sequence at one end of the junction differs from germline and may be a read error.

Collaborating institutions collected whole blood in K2EDTA tubes following their own protocols. Collaborator samples were shipped for TCRbeta analysis as frozen whole blood, isolated PBMCs, or DNA extracted from either sample type. What the research found in general, with its limitations: The amount of clinical and demographic metadata varied by source and participant and was provided uncurated.

TCRbeta CDR3 regions were amplified from genomic DNA by means of the immunoSEQ Assay, a bias-controlled multiplex PCR. The authors' analysis ran thus. Nucleated cell counts per sample were estimated from amplification of reference gene primers within the assay. To quantify the absolute abundance of each unique TCRbeta CDR3 rearrangement, sequence reads were collapsed and filtered. For each sample, productive Simpson clonality was calculated as the square root of Simpson's diversity index over productive rearrangements. The table was pulled from immuneACCESS by TCRdb, which kept in-frame rearrangements only. Such tables lose some clones; where checked, under half of the loss comes from unresolved V genes, and the rest has no known cause. The V and J calls and clone size were taken over from that table, and D and trimming were inferred from the DNA. The sample has about 80,000 clones on record, around four fifths of them singletons. The ten top clones hold under 20% of the sample.

The clonotype was recovered from a man at least 80 years old with active or convalescent COVID-19. The sequenced sample was peripheral blood. This receptor chain uses TRBV7-7 and TRBJ1-6; 9 junctional bases match TRBD1. The CDR3 region reads CASSPKESQGQGNSPLHF. The nucleotide sequence is TGTGCTAGCAGCCCGAAGGAGTCTCAGGGACAGGGCAATTCACCCCTCCACTTT.